The present T cell receptor (beta chain) was sequenced within a study of T-cell reconstitution after alpha-beta-depleted transplantation in children. This clonotype was counted only a few times. TCRbeta library construction was performed incorporating unique molecular identifiers. Via MiXCR, TCRdb re-called the PCR reads, giving one row per CDR3 protein. Of under 750,000 distinct CDR3 sequences in the sample, roughly 23% were seen once. Deletions cut 4 bases from V and 1 base from J, with 14 bases between. There are 16 residues in the CDR3. Germline CDR1 MNHEY, CDR2 SVGAGI. The starting material was PBMCs, mostly from graft donor cells, obtained 360 days after TCRalphabeta/CD19-depleted stem cell transplant. This TCR was sampled from a boy less than two years old who had a stem cell transplant for acute myeloid leukemia, so the T cells may come from the graft donor. The gene calls are TRBV6-5 and TRBJ2-1; no definite D call. CDR3 amino acids: CASSLSSVLSYNEQFF. In DNA form, the CDR3 reads TGTGCCAGCAGTTTGAGTAGTGTCTTGTCCTACAATGAGCAGTTCTTC.